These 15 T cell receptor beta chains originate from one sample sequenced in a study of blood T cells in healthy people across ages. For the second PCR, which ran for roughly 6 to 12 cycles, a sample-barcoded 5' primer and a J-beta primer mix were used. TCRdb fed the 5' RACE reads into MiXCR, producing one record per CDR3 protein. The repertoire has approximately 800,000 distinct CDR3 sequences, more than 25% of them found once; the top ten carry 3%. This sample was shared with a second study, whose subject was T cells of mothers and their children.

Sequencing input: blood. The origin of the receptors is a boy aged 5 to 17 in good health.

The CDR3 loop reads CASSPGTGGLSNQPQHF. The CDR3 DNA is TGCGCCAGCAGCCCCGGGACAGGGGGGTTAAGCAATCAGCCCCAGCATTTT. The chain combines TRBV5-1 with TRBJ1-5, with 11 bases aligning to TRBD1. Germline V gene data show CDR1 as SGHRS and CDR2 as YFSETQ. The CDR3 consists of 17 residues. Trimming cost V 4 bases and J 1 base; bases outside gene matches: 7.

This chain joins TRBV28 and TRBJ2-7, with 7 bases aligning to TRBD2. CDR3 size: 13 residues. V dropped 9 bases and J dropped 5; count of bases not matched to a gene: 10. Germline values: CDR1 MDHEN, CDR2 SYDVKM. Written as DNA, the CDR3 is TGTGCCAGTGGGGGGGGGTCCTACGACGAGCAGTACTTC. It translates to CASGGGSYDEQYF.

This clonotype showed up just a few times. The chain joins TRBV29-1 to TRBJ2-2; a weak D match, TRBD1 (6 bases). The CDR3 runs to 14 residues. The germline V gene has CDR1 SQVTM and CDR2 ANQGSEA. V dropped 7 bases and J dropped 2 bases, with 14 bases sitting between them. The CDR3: CSATTGSNTGELFF. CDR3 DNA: TGCAGCGCAACGACAGGATCTAACACCGGGGAGCTGTTTTTT.

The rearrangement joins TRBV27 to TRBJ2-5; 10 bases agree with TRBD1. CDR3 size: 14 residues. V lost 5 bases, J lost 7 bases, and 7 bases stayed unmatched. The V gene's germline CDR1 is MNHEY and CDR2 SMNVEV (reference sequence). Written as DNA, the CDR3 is TGTGCCAGCAGTCTAAGATGGACAGGGGGGACCCAGTACTTC. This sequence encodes CASSLRWTGGTQYF.

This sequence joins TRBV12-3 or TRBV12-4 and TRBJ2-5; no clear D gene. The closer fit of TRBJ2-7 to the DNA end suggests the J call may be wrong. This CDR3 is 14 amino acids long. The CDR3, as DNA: TGTGCCAGCAGTTTCGAGGCAGTCTCCTACGAGCAGTACTTC. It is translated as CASSFEAVSYEQYF.

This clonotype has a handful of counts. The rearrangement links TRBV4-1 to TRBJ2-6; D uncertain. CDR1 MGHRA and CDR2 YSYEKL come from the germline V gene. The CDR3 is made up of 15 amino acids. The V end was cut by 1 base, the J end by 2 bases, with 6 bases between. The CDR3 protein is CASSQVRAGANVLTF. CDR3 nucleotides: TGCGCCAGCAGCCAAGTTAGGGCTGGGGCCAACGTCCTGACTTTC.

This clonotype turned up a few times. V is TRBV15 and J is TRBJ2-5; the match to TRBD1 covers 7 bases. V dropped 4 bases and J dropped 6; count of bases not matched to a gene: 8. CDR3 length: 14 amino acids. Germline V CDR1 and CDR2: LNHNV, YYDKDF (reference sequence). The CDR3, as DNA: TGTGCCACCAGCACCGACAGGGTCGGAAAGACCCAGTACTTC. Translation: CATSTDRVGKTQYF.

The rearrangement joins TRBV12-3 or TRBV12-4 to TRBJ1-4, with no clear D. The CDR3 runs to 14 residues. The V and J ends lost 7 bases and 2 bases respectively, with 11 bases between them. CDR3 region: CASKAGLTNEKLFF. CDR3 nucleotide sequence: TGTGCCAGCAAAGCGGGTTTGACTAATGAAAAACTGTTTTTT.

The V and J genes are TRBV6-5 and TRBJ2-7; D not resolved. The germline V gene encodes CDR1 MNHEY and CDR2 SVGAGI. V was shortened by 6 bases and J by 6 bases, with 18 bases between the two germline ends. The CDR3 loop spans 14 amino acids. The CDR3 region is CASSRLGRRLEQYF. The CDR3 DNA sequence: TGTGCCAGCAGCCGTTTGGGTCGTAGGCTCGAGCAGTACTTC.

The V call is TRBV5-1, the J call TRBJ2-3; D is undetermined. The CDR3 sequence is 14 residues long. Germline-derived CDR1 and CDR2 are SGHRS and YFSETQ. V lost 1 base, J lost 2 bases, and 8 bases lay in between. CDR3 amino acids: CASSLWDPTDTQYF. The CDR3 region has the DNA TGCGCCAGCAGCTTGTGGGATCCCACAGATACGCAGTATTTT. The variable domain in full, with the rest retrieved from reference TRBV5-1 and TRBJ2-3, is KAGVTQTPRYLIKTRGQQVTLSCSPISGHRSVSWYQQTPGQGLQFLFEYFSETQRNKGNFPGRFSGRQFSNSRSEMNVSTLELGDSALYLCASSLWDPTDTQYFGPGTRLTVL.

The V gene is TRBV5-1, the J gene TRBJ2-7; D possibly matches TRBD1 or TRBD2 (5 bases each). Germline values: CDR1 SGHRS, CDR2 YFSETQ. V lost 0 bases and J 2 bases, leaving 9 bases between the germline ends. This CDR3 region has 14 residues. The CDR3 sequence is CASSLEGTPYEQYF. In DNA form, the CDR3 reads TGCGCCAGCAGCTTGGAGGGGACCCCCTACGAGCAGTACTTC.

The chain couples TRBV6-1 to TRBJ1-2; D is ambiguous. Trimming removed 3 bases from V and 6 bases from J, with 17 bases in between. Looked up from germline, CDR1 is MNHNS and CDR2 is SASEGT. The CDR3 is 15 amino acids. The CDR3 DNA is TGTGCCAGCAGTGATCCGACGGTGGGGTGGGATGGCTACACCTTC. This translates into CASSDPTVGWDGYTF.

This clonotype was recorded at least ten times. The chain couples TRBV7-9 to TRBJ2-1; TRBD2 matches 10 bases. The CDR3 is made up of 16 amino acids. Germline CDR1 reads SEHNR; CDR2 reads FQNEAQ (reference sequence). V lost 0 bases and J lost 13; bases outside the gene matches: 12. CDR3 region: CASSLAPSGGPRDQFF. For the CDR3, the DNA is TGTGCCAGCAGCTTAGCGCCTAGCGGGGGCCCCCGCGACCAGTTCTTC.

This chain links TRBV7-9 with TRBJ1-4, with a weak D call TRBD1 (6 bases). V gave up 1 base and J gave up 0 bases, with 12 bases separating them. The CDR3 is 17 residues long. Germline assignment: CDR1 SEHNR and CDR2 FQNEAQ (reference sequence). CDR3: CASSLGRQDSTNEKLFF. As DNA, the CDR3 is TGTGCCAGCAGCTTAGGTCGACAGGACTCAACTAATGAAAAACTGTTTTTT.

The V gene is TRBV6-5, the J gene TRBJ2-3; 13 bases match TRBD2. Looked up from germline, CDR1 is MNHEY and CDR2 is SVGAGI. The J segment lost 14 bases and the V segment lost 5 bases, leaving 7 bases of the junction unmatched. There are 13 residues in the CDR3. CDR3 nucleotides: TGTGCCAGCAGTCGCGGACTAGCGGGGGCTTGGTATTTT. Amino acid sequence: CASSRGLAGAWYF.